What follows are 17 T cell receptor beta chains derived from one specimen sequenced in a study of OX40 agonist ivuxolimab in advanced cancers. Generated by immunoSEQ multiplex PCR, the TCRdb table keeps only in-frame clones and is missing some. Of 40,000 to 45,000 clones listed, approximately 81% are singletons. The sequences come from CD4+ or CD8+ T cells sorted from blood, collected in a trial of the OX40 agonist ivuxolimab. Source of these receptors: an adult with an advanced solid tumor such as melanoma, head and neck, liver or kidney cancer.

The J gene is TRBJ1-5, the V gene TRBV19, with 11 bases fitting TRBD1. The CDR3 covers 16 residues. V gave up 1 base and J gave up 6 bases; unmatched junction bases: 5. Germline CDR1 is LNHDA and CDR2 is SQIVND (reference sequence). In DNA form, the CDR3 reads TGTGCCAGTAGTATAGCCGGGACAGGGGGAACTCAGCCCCAGCATTTT. Its translation is CASSIAGTGGTQPQHF. The full variable domain, completed using reference TRBV19 and TRBJ1-5, is DGGITQSPKYLFRKEGQNVTLSCEQNLNHDAMYWYRQDPGQGLRLIYYSQIVNDFQKGDIAEGYSVSREKKESFPLTVTSAQKNPTAFYLCASSIAGTGGTQPQHFGDGTRLSIL.

This rearrangement joins TRBV14 to TRBJ2-7; 7 bases map to TRBD1. The V segment lost 1 base and the J segment 3 bases; nucleotides outside the gene matches: 12. This CDR3 contains 17 residues. Germline assignment: CDR1 SGHDN and CDR2 FVKESK. CDR3 sequence: CASSQGGSAGGIYEQYF. The DNA of the CDR3 is TGTGCCAGCAGCCAAGGCGGGTCGGCAGGGGGAATCTACGAGCAGTACTTC.

CDR3 nucleotides: TGTGCCAGCAGCTTAGCGCTAATCGGTGGCAGCTACTACGAGCAGTACTTC. Translating it yields CASSLALIGGSYYEQYF. The chain has TRBV7-9 and TRBJ2-7; no clear D gene. Per germline, CDR1 SEHNR and CDR2 FQNEAQ (reference sequence). Between the trimmed V and J ends, which lost 0 bases and 3 bases, there was a span of 18 bases. The length of the CDR3 is 17 residues.

The chain is built from TRBV23-1 and TRBJ1-6, with D tentatively TRBD1 (6 bases). TRBV23-1 is classed as an ORF, of uncertain function. This CDR3 contains 14 residues. Trimming cost V 5 bases and J 10 bases, with 15 bases left between them. The CDR3 nucleotides are TGCGCCAGCAGTTTGACAGGCCGTCTATCACCCCTCCACTTT. It specifies CASSLTGRLSPLHF.

This clone was seen a single time. V usage is TRBV7-3 and J usage is TRBJ2-2; perhaps TRBD1 as D (6 bases). The V and J ends lost 0 bases and 0 bases respectively, with 14 bases between them. CDR1 SGHTA and CDR2 FQGTGA come from the germline V gene. This CDR3 is built from 18 residues. The CDR3 sequence is CASSLTWGPVSNTGELFF. Here the CDR3 DNA reads TGTGCCAGCAGCTTAACGTGGGGGCCGGTTTCGAACACCGGGGAGCTGTTTTTT.

This clone was observed a handful of times. The chain carries TRBV7-7 and TRBJ1-1, with TRBD1 matching 7 bases. Germline loops: CDR1 SSHAT, CDR2 FNYEAQ (reference sequence). The junction had 7 bases not matched to a gene; V was cut back by 3 bases and J by 9 bases. The CDR3 is 13 residues long. CDR3 amino acids: CASSFSTGEQAFF. The DNA of the CDR3 is TGTGCCAGCAGCTTTAGCACAGGGGAGCAAGCTTTCTTT.

This clone was picked up a small number of times. The sample has other DNA sequences that encode this CDR3 too. The chain couples TRBV13 to TRBJ2-1; D perhaps matches TRBD1 (5 bases). Germline CDR1 is PRHDT and CDR2 is FYEKMQ (reference sequence). Between the trimmed V and J ends, which lost 1 base and 1 base, there was a span of 5 bases. This CDR3 is 14 amino acids long. The CDR3 sequence: CASSLAGSYNEQFF. In nucleotides, the CDR3 is TGTGCCAGCAGCTTAGCAGGGTCCTACAATGAGCAGTTCTTC.

The chain employs TRBV28 and TRBJ2-7, with a possible D match to TRBD1 (5 bases). CDR1 MDHEN and CDR2 SYDVKM come from the germline V gene. V dropped 3 bases and J dropped 2 bases, with 8 bases sitting between them. The CDR3 has 13 amino acids. Written as DNA, the CDR3 is TGTGCCAGCAGTTTGACGACAGCCTACGAGCAGTACTTC. It encodes CASSLTTAYEQYF.

CDR3 amino acids: CASSSGTGSYGYTF. CDR3 DNA: TGTGCCAGCAGCTCCGGGACGGGCTCCTATGGCTACACCTTC. V is TRBV5-4 and J is TRBJ1-2, with D possibly being TRBD1 (5 bases). Between the trimmed V and J ends, which lost 3 bases and 4 bases, there was a span of 13 bases. CDR1 is SGHNT and CDR2 is YYREEE in the germline V gene (reference sequence). The CDR3 contains 14 residues.

The CDR3 DNA reads as TGTGCCAGCAGCCCGTGGGGGACAGCGCAGATCTCTGGAAACACCATATATTTT. Translating it yields CASSPWGTAQISGNTIYF. The chain uses TRBV28 and TRBJ1-3, with TRBD1 matching 7 bases. Germline loops: CDR1 MDHEN, CDR2 SYDVKM. Trimming cost V 6 bases and J 0 bases; bases outside gene matches: 14. This CDR3 has 18 residues.

The chain has TRBV30 and TRBJ2-2, with D maybe TRBD2 (5 bases). Trimming shortened V by 3 bases and J by 6 bases, and 11 bases separated the two germline ends. CDR3 length equals 13 residues. Germline CDR1 reads GTSNPN; CDR2 reads SVGIG (reference sequence). CDR3 nucleotide sequence: TGTGCCTGGAGATTTTGGGGAGCCGGGGAGCTGTTTTTT. Amino acids: CAWRFWGAGELFF.

The J gene is TRBJ2-6, the V gene TRBV5-1, with unresolved D. Trimming removed 4 bases from V and 0 bases from J, with 11 bases in between. The CDR3 totals 16 residues. Germline CDR1 is SGHRS and CDR2 is YFSETQ. Here the CDR3 DNA reads TGCGCCAGCAGCGCCCATGCCAACTCTGGGGCCAACGTCCTGACTTTC. This gives the protein CASSAHANSGANVLTF.

The chain uses TRBV13 and TRBJ1-1; no definite D call. Germline-derived CDR1 and CDR2 are PRHDT and FYEKMQ (reference sequence). This CDR3 is 13 amino acids long. V gave up 6 bases and J gave up 2 bases, with 10 bases separating them. CDR3 loop: CASSPDANTEAFF. Written as DNA, the CDR3 is TGTGCCAGCAGTCCCGATGCAAACACTGAAGCTTTCTTT. Together with reference TRBV13 and TRBJ1-1, the CDR3 gives the full variable domain: AAGVIQSPRHLIKEKRETATLKCYPIPRHDTVYWYQQGPGQDPQFLISFYEKMQSDKGSIPDRFSAQQFSDYHSELNMSSLELGDSALYFCASSPDANTEAFFGQGTRLTVV.

The chain has TRBV13 and TRBJ1-5, with D possibly TRBD1 on 5 matching bases. The germline CDR1 and CDR2 sequences are PRHDT and FYEKMQ (reference sequence). V was clipped by 5 bases and J by 4 bases, with 18 bases between them. CDR3 length: 16 amino acids. CDR3 bases: TGTGCCAGCAGCAGAACGGGGGAAGATCTGAATCAGCCCCAGCATTTT. The encoded protein is CASSRTGEDLNQPQHF. Full variable domain (outside the CDR3, taken from reference TRBV13 and TRBJ1-5): AAGVIQSPRHLIKEKRETATLKCYPIPRHDTVYWYQQGPGQDPQFLISFYEKMQSDKGSIPDRFSAQQFSDYHSELNMSSLELGDSALYFCASSRTGEDLNQPQHFGDGTRLSIL.

This chain links TRBV19 with TRBJ2-5; D gene uncertain. The end of the DNA aligns better with TRBJ2-7, so the J call may be wrong. CDR3 length: 12 amino acids. Germline V gene sequence: CDR1 LNHDA, CDR2 SQIVND (reference sequence). CDR3 bases: TGTGCCAGTAGTATAGGTAACTACGAGCAGTACTTC. Its protein product is CASSIGNYEQYF.

The chain joins TRBV30 to TRBJ1-1; D is ambiguous. V lost 3 bases, J lost 1 base, and 9 bases lay in between. Germline lookup yields CDR1 GTSNPN and CDR2 SVGIG (reference sequence). The CDR3 spans 13 residues. In DNA, the CDR3 is TGTGCCTGGAGCCTAGGGTCGAACACTGAAGCTTTCTTT. It codes for CAWSLGSNTEAFF.

This rearrangement joins TRBV27 to TRBJ2-7, with TRBD2 as a possible D gene (5 bases). Deletions cut 2 bases from V and 3 bases from J, with 11 bases between. CDR1 and CDR2 (germline): MNHEY, SMNVEV (reference sequence). This CDR3 is built from 14 residues. Written as DNA, the CDR3 is TGTGCCAGCAGTTTAGGACTGACCCACTACGAGCAGTACTTC. Translating it yields CASSLGLTHYEQYF.